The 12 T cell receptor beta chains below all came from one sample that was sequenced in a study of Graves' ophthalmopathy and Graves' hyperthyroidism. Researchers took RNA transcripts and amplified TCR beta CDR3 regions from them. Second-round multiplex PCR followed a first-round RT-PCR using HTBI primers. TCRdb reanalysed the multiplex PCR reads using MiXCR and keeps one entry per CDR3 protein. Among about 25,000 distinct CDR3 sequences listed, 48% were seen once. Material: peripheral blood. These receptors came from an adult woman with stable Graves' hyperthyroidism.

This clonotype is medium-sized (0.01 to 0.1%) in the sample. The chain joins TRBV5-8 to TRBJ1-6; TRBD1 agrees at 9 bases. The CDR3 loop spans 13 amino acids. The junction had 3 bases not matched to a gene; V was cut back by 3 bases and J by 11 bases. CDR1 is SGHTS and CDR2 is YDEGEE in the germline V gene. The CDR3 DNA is TGTGCCAGCAGCTGGGACAGGGACGCACCCCTCCACTTT. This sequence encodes CASSWDRDAPLHF. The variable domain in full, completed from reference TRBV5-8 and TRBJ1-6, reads EAGVTQSPTHLIKTRGQQATLRCSPISGHTSVYWYQQALGLGLQFLLWYDEGEERNRGNFPPRFSGRQFPNYSSELNVNALELEDSALYLCASSWDRDAPLHFGNGTRLTVT.

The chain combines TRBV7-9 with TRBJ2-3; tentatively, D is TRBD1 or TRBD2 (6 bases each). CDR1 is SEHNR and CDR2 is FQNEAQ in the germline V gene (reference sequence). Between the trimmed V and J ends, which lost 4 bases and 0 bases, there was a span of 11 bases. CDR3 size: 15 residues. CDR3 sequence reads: CASSSGGPSTDTQYF. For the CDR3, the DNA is TGTGCCAGCAGCTCCGGGGGCCCTAGCACAGATACGCAGTATTTT.

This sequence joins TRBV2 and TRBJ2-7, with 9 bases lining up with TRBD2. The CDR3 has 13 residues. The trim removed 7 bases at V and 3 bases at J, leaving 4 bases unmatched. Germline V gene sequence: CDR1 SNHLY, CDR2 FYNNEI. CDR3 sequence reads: CASKPSGVYEQYF. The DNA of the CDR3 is TGTGCCAGCAAACCTAGCGGGGTCTACGAGCAGTACTTC.

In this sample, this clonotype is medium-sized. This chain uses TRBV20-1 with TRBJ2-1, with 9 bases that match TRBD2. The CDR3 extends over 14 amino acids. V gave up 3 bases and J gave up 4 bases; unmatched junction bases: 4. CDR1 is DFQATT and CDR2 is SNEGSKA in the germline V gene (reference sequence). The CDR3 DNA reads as TGCAGTGCTAGTCTAGCGGGACCGTACAATGAGCAGTTCTTC. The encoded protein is CSASLAGPYNEQFF.

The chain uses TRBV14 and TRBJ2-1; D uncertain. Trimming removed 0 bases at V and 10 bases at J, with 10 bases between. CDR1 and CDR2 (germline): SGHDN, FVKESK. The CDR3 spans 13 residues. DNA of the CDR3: TGTGCCAGCAGCCAAGAGGGGTATCGGGAGCAGTTCTTC. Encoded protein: CASSQEGYREQFF.

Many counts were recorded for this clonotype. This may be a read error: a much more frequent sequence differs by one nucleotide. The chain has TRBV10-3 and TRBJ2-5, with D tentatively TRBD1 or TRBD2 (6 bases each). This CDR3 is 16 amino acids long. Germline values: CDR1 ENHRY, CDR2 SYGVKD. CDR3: CAVSEPGALGLETQYF. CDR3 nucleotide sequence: TGTGCCGTCAGTGAGCCGGGGGCCTTGGGTCTAGAGACCCAGTACTTC.

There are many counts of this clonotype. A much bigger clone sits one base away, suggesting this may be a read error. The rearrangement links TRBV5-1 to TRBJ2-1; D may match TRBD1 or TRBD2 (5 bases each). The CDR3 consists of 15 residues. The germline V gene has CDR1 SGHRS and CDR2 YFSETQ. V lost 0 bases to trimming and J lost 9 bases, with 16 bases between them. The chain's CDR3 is CASSLDGARSSEQFF. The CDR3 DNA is TGCGCCAGCAGCTTGGACGGGGCTCGTTCGAGTGAGCAGTTCTTC.

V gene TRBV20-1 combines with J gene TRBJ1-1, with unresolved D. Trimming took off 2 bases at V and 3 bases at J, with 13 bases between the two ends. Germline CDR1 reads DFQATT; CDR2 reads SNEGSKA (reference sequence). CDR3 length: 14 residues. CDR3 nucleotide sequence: TGCAGTGCTAGACACACATACCTGGACACTGAAGCTTTCTTT. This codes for CSARHTYLDTEAFF.

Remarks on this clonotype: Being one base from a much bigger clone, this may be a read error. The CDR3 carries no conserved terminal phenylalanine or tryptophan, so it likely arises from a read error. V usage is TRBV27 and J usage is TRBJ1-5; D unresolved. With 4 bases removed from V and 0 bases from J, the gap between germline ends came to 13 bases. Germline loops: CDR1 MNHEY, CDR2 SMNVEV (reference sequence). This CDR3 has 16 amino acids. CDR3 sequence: CASSYPTSYSNQPQHL. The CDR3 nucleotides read TGTGCCAGCAGTTACCCGACCTCCTATAGCAATCAGCCCCAGCATTTG.

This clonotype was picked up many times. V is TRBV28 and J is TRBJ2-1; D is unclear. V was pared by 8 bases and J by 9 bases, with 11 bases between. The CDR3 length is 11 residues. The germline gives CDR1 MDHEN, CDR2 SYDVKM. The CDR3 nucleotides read TGTGCCAGCGTTTTCGTCCGTGAGCAGTTCTTC. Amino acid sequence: CASVFVREQFF.

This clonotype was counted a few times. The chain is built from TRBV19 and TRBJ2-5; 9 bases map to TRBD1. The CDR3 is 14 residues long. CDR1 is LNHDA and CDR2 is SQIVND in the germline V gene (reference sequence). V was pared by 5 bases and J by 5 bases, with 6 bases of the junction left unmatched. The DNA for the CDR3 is TGTGCCAGTAGTGGACGACAGGGGGTGGAGACCCAGTACTTC. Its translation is CASSGRQGVETQYF.

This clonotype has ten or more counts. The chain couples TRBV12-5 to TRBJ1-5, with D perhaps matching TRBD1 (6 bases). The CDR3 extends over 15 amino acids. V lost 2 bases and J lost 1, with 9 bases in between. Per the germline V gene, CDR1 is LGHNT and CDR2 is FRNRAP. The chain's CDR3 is CASGLRDRSNQPQHF. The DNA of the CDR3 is TGTGCTAGTGGTTTGAGAGACAGGAGCAATCAGCCCCAGCATTTT.